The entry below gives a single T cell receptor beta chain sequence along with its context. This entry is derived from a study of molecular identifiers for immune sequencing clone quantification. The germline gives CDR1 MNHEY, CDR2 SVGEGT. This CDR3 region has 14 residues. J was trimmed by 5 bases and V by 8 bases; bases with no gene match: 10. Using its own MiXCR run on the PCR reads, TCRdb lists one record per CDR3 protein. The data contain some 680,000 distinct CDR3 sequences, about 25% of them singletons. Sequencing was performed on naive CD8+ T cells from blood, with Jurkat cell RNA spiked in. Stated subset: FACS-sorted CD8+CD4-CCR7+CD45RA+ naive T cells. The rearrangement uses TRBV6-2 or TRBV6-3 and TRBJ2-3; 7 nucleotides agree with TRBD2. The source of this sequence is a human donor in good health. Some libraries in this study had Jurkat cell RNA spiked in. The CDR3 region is CASRAGVRRDTQYF. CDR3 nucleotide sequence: TGTGCCAGCCGGGCGGGAGTGCGGAGAGATACGCAGTATTTT.